This T cell receptor (beta chain) comes out of a study of human T cells and chemical hapten exposure. TCRdb redid the calling of the RACE reads with MiXCR, one entry per CDR3 protein. The sample gives fewer than 70,000 distinct CDR3 sequences, 9.5% to 13% of which show up once; 4.5% to 5.5% is in the top ten. Time point reported: pre-sensitization, week 0. The treatment is: therapeutic diphenylcyclopropenone sensitization with weekly scalp DPC. The V gene lost 3 bases and the J gene lost 10 bases, with 15 bases spanning the gap. This CDR3 spans 13 amino acids. CDR1 is SNHLY, CDR2 FYNNEI, per germline. This clonotype came up many times.

Here the sequenced sample was whole blood, taken in connection with sensitization to the hapten diphenylcyclopropenone (DPC). The chain joins TRBV2 to TRBJ1-1; D may be TRBD1 (5 bases). This clonotype was obtained from a woman in her fifties or sixties with alopecia areata. Some clones in this sample may be carry-over from other donors' samples. CDR3 amino acids: CASSDNWGTGAFF. DNA of the CDR3: TGTGCCAGCAGTGATAATTGGGGCACCGGAGCTTTCTTT.